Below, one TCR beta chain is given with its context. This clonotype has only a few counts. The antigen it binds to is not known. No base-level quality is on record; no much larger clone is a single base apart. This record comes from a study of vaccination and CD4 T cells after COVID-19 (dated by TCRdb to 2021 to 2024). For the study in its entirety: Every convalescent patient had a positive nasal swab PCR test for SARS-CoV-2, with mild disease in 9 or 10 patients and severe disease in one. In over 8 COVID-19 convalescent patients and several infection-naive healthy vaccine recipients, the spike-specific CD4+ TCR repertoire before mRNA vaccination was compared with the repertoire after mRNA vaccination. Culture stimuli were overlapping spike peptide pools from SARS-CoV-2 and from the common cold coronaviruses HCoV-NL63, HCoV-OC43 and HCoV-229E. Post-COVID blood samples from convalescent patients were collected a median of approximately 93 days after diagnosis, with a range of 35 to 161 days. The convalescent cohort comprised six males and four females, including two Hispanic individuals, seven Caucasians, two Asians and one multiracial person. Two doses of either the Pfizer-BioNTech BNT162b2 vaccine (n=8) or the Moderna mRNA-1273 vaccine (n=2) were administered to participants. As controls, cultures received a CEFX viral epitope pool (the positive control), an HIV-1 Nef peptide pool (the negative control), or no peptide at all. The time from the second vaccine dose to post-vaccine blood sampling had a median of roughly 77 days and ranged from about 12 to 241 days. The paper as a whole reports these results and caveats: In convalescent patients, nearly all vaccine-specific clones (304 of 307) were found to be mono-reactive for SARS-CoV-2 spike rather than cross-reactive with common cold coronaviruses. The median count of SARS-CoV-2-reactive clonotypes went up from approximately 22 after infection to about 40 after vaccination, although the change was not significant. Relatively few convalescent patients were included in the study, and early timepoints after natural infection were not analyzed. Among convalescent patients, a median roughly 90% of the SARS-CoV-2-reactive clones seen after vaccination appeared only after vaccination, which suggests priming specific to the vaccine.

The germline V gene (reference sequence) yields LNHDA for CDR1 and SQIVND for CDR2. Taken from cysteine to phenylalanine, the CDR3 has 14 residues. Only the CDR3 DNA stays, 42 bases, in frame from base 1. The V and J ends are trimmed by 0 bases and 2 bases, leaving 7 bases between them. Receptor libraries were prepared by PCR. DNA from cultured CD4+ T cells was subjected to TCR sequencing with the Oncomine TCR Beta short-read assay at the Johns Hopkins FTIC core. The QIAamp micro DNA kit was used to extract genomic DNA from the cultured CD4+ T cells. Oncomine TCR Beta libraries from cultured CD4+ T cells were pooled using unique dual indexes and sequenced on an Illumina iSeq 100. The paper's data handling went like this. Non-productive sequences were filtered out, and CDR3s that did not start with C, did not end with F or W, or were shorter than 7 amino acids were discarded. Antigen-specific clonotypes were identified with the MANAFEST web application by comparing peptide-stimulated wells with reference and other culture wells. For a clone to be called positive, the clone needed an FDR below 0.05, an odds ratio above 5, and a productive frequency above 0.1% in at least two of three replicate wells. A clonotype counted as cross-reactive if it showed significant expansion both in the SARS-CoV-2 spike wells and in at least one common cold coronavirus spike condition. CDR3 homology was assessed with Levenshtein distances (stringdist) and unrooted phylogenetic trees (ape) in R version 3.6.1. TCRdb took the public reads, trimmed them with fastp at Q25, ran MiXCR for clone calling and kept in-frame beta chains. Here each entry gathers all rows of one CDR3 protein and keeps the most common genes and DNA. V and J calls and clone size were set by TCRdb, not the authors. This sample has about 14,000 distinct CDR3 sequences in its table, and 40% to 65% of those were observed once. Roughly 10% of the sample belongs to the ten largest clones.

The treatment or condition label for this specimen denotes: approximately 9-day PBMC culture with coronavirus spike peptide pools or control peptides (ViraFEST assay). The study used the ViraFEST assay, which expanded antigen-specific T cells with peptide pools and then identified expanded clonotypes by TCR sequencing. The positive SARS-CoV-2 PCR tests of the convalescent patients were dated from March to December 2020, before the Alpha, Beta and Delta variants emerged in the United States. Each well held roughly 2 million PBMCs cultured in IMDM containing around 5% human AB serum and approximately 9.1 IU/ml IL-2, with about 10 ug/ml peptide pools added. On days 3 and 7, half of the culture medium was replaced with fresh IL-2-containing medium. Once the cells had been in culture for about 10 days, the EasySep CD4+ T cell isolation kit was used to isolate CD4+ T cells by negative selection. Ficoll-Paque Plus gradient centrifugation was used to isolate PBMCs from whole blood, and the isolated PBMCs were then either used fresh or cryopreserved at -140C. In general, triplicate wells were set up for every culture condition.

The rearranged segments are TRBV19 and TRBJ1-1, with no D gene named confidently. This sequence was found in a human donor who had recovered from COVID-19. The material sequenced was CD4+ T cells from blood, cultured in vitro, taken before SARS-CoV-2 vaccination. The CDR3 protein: CASSIDSGNTEAFF. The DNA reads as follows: TGTGCCAGTAGTATAGATTCGGGCAACACTGAAGCTTTCTTT.